Here is one TCR beta chain with its context. The antigen remains unidentified. Other DNA sequences in the same sample also yield this CDR3. The sample belongs to a study of cytomegalovirus exposure and HLA in healthy donors. Study-wide context: Earlier results showed roughly 120 million unique TCR beta sequences derived from approximately 180 million T cells. Study-wide findings and caveats: For most TCR beta V segments, an earlier analysis put the productive rate at about 90% or about 30% of the time.

Primers for the PCR totalled 60 Vbeta and 13 Jbeta. Original processing notes: Later, 65 million to 90 million unique TCR beta chains were counted in an analysis, and approximately 9.9 million of them were shared. Measured with immunoSEQ multiplex PCR; TCRdb has only the in-frame clones, and not every one. V and J calls and clone size come straight from that table; D and trimming were deduced from the DNA. This sample has about 270,000 clones, with roughly 90% found just once. The germline CDR1 and CDR2 sequences are KGHSH and LQKENI. The length of the CDR3 is 14 residues. V lost 3 bases to trimming and J lost 4 bases, with 10 bases between them.

Input material: PBMCs. The receptor comes from a man in his forties or fifties in good health and CMV-seropositive. This chain links TRBV18 with TRBJ1-3, with unresolved D. The CDR3 loop is CASSPQGGGNTIYF. The CDR3 DNA is TGTGCCAGCTCACCCCAAGGAGGAGGAAACACCATATATTTT.